These 25 T cell receptor beta chains were all obtained from the same sample, sequenced in a study of blood T cell repertoires in COVID-19. Assay used: immunoSEQ multiplex PCR; TCRdb lists only in-frame clones, some missing. The profile shows fewer than 350,000 clones, approximately 83% of them singletons. The specimen sequenced was peripheral blood. These receptors all come from a woman aged 30 to 39 who had recovered from COVID-19.

This clone has just one count. The V and J genes are TRBV7-9 and TRBJ2-1; D uncertain. Per germline, CDR1 SEHNR and CDR2 FQNEAQ (reference sequence). Trimming shortened V by 1 base and J by 0 bases, and 10 bases separated the two germline ends. The CDR3 length is 16 residues. The chain's CDR3 is CASSLDAPGSYNEQFF. CDR3 sequence (DNA): TGTGCCAGCAGCTTAGATGCACCAGGCTCCTACAATGAGCAGTTCTTC.

The rearrangement uses TRBV29-1 and TRBJ2-1, with 9 bases fitting TRBD1. Trimming at V came to 6 bases and at J to 2 bases, leaving 8 bases not matched to a gene. Per germline, CDR1 SQVTM and CDR2 ANQGSEA. This CDR3 spans 15 amino acids. The CDR3 DNA follows: TGCAGCGTCACAACCGGGACAGGGACCTACAATGAGCAGTTCTTC. It is translated as CSVTTGTGTYNEQFF.

This rearrangement joins TRBV2 to TRBJ1-4; D may be TRBD1 (5 bases). CDR3 size: 14 residues. V gave up 7 bases and J gave up 7 bases, with 16 bases separating them. In germline, CDR1 is SNHLY, CDR2 FYNNEI. The CDR3 DNA sequence: TGTGCCAGCACATTTAGTACTCAGGGTGAAAAACTGTTTTTT. It is translated as CASTFSTQGEKLFF.

The chain uses TRBV4-3 and TRBJ2-5; possible D gene TRBD2, 5 bases. Trimming removed 4 bases from V and 4 bases from J, with 19 bases in between. This CDR3 spans 16 amino acids. The V gene's germline CDR1 is LGHNA and CDR2 YSLEER. The CDR3 sequence is CASSPSAHRGPETQYF. CDR3 sequence (DNA): TGCGCCAGCAGCCCTTCAGCACACCGGGGTCCAGAGACCCAGTACTTC.

The table lists this clone with a few counts. The chain uses TRBV7-9 and TRBJ2-7; D not certain. This CDR3 spans 13 amino acids. Germline CDR1 SEHNR, CDR2 FQNEAQ (reference sequence). Trimming removed 1 base at V and 0 bases at J, with 4 bases between. As DNA, the CDR3 is TGTGCCAGCAGCTTAGTATCCTCCTACGAGCAGTACTTC. This sequence encodes CASSLVSSYEQYF.

The chain carries TRBV5-4 and TRBJ1-3; a weak D match, TRBD1 (5 bases). CDR1 SGHNT and CDR2 YYREEE come from the germline V gene (reference sequence). This CDR3 comprises 17 residues. V dropped 0 bases and J dropped 0 bases, with 13 bases sitting between them. CDR3 loop: CASSLDGGFTSGNTIYF. The DNA of the CDR3 is TGTGCCAGCAGCTTGGACGGGGGTTTTACCTCTGGAAACACCATATATTTT. Based on the CDR3 plus reference TRBV5-4 and TRBJ1-3, the full variable domain is ETGVTQSPTHLIKTRGQQVTLRCSSQSGHNTVSWYQQALGQGPQFIFQYYREEENGRGNFPPRFSGLQFPNYSSELNVNALELDDSALYLCASSLDGGFTSGNTIYFGEGSWLTVV.

The V and J genes are TRBV2 and TRBJ1-1; no clear D. Germline assignment: CDR1 SNHLY and CDR2 FYNNEI. The CDR3 length is 13 residues. V lost 5 bases and J 8 bases, leaving 15 bases between the germline ends. The chain's CDR3 is CASSQITRPEAFF. The CDR3 DNA reads as TGTGCCAGCAGTCAAATCACGCGGCCCGAAGCTTTCTTT.

The chain combines TRBV18 with TRBJ2-5, with 12 bases that match TRBD2. Germline V lookup: CDR1 KGHSH, CDR2 LQKENI. The CDR3 is 16 amino acids. The V segment lost 3 bases and the J segment 2 bases; nucleotides outside the gene matches: 4. The CDR3 is CASSPPGLAGQETQYF. CDR3 nucleotide sequence: TGTGCCAGCTCACCTCCCGGACTAGCGGGACAAGAGACCCAGTACTTC.

V and J are TRBV6-5 and TRBJ2-5; 9 positions agree with TRBD2. V was clipped by 2 bases and J by 2 bases; unmatched bases: 6. Germline CDR1 reads MNHEY; CDR2 reads SVGAGI. The CDR3 runs 16 residues. DNA of the CDR3: TGTGCCAGCAGTTACGGGGTAGCGGGGGATCAAGAGACCCAGTACTTC. It is translated as CASSYGVAGDQETQYF.

The chain is built from TRBV27 and TRBJ2-1; 9 positions match TRBD1. Germline-derived CDR1 and CDR2 are MNHEY and SMNVEV (reference sequence). This CDR3 has 15 residues. The trim removed 3 bases at V and 3 bases at J, leaving 3 bases unmatched. The CDR3 DNA is TGTGCCAGCAGTTTTCGGGACAGGGTCTACAATGAGCAGTTCTTC. This sequence encodes CASSFRDRVYNEQFF.

This sequence joins TRBV15 and TRBJ1-2; TRBD1 aligns across 10 bases. The germline V gene has CDR1 LNHNV and CDR2 YYDKDF (reference sequence). J gave up 13 bases and V 2 bases, and 7 bases lay outside the gene matches. CDR3 length: 13 amino acids. The CDR3: CATSRSGQGIITF. The CDR3 DNA is TGTGCCACCAGCAGATCGGGACAGGGGATAATCACCTTC.

The CDR3 region is CASRGTVYEQYF. The CDR3 nucleotides are TGTGCCAGCAGAGGGACTGTCTACGAGCAGTACTTC. The chain links TRBV28 to TRBJ2-7; D may be TRBD2 (6 bases). Germline CDR1 MDHEN, CDR2 SYDVKM. The V gene lost 6 bases and the J gene lost 3 bases, with 9 bases spanning the gap. The CDR3 length is 12 residues.

V and J are TRBV24-1 and TRBJ2-2; possible D gene TRBD2, 5 bases. V lost 3 bases and J 6 bases, leaving 10 bases between the germline ends. Germline V gene sequence: CDR1 KGHDR, CDR2 SFDVKD. CDR3 length: 14 residues. The CDR3 DNA is TGTGCCACCAGTGATAGGGCCGGGGCCGGGGAGCTGTTTTTT. Translated, it gives CATSDRAGAGELFF.

This clone was seen once. The rearrangement links TRBV7-9 to TRBJ1-6; tentatively, D is TRBD1 (5 bases). With 5 bases removed from V and 6 bases from J, the gap between germline ends came to 14 bases. The CDR3 extends over 15 amino acids. Germline loops: CDR1 SEHNR, CDR2 FQNEAQ (reference sequence). This CDR3 reads CASSAQEPPNSPLHF. The CDR3 nucleotides are TGTGCCAGCAGCGCACAGGAACCTCCTAATTCACCCCTCCACTTT.

V and J are TRBV6-5 and TRBJ1-5; D gene uncertain. The V end was cut by 2 bases, the J end by 6 bases, with 11 bases between. CDR1 and CDR2 from the germline V gene are MNHEY and SVGAGI. CDR3 length: 14 amino acids. The CDR3 spells CASSYPEPRQPQHF. DNA of the CDR3: TGTGCCAGCAGTTACCCAGAACCCCGTCAGCCCCAGCATTTT.

The chain uses TRBV4-2 and TRBJ2-3; TRBD2 agrees at 12 bases. The CDR3 sequence is 16 residues long. Trimming removed 3 bases from V and 4 bases from J; junction bases left unmatched: 5. Germline V gene lookup returns CDR1 LGHNA and CDR2 YNFKEQ. The CDR3 loop is CASSHRLAGEPDTQYF. CDR3 DNA: TGTGCCAGCAGCCACCGACTAGCGGGAGAGCCAGATACGCAGTATTTT.

This chain uses TRBV7-3 with TRBJ2-2; a possible D gene is TRBD2 (5 bases). The germline CDR1 and CDR2 sequences are SGHTA and FQGTGA. This CDR3 has 16 amino acids. The V gene lost 2 bases and the J gene lost 6 bases, with 16 bases spanning the gap. The DNA for the CDR3 is TGTGCCAGCAGCTTACAAAGCAACCCGGGATCCGGGGAGCTGTTTTTT. Its translation is CASSLQSNPGSGELFF.

The chain combines TRBV7-2 with TRBJ1-5; TRBD1 might be the D (5 bases). The V gene's germline CDR1 is SGHTA and CDR2 FQGNSA. V lost 1 base, J lost 0 bases, and 10 bases lay in between. CDR3 length: 16 residues. The CDR3 loop reads CASSLDGGDSNQPQHF. The DNA for the CDR3 is TGTGCCAGCAGCTTAGACGGAGGGGATAGCAATCAGCCCCAGCATTTT. The full variable domain, its missing parts supplied by reference TRBV7-2 and TRBJ1-5, is GAGVSQSPSNKVTEKGKDVELRCDPISGHTALYWYRQSLGQGLEFLIYFQGNSAPDKSGLPSDRFSAERTGGSVSTLTIQRTQQEDSAVYLCASSLDGGDSNQPQHFGDGTRLSIL.

The chain recombines TRBV2 with TRBJ1-5, with D tentatively TRBD1 (6 bases). The CDR3 extends over 13 amino acids. V was trimmed by 11 bases and J by 1 base, leaving 12 bases between them. The germline V gene has CDR1 SNHLY and CDR2 FYNNEI. CDR3 sequence reads: CAGQRDSNQPQHF. CDR3 DNA: TGTGCCGGACAGAGGGACAGCAATCAGCCCCAGCATTTT.

V usage is TRBV30 and J usage is TRBJ1-5; D remains unclear. This CDR3 contains 13 residues. Trimming stripped 3 bases from V and 4 bases from J, with 10 bases between. Per germline, CDR1 GTSNPN and CDR2 SVGIG (reference sequence). CDR3 DNA: TGTGCCTGGAGCGACTTTGAGAATCAGCCCCAGCATTTT. Protein: CAWSDFENQPQHF.

Only a few counts were recorded for this clone. As DNA, the CDR3 is TGTGCCAGCAGTTCGCCGGGACAGGGGATCACTGAAGCTTTCTTT. Its translation: CASSSPGQGITEAFF. This chain joins TRBV7-9 and TRBJ1-1, with 10 nucleotides matching TRBD1. J was trimmed by 4 bases and V by 6 bases; bases with no gene match: 8. This CDR3 has 15 residues. Germline CDR1 SEHNR, CDR2 FQNEAQ (reference sequence).

CDR3: CASSLEQGVSNEQFF. The CDR3 DNA sequence: TGTGCCAGCAGCTTAGAACAGGGGGTCTCCAATGAGCAGTTCTTC. The rearrangement uses TRBV7-8 and TRBJ2-1, with 8 positions matching TRBD1. V shed 1 base and J 6 bases; nucleotides not matched to a gene: 5. Germline assignment: CDR1 SGHVS and CDR2 FQNEAQ. This CDR3 comprises 15 residues.

The genes are TRBV3-1 (or the pseudogene TRBV3-2) and TRBJ1-2; no clear D. The V gene's germline CDR1 is LGHDT and CDR2 YNNKEL (reference sequence). CDR3 length: 15 amino acids. The V end was cut by 0 bases, the J end by 0 bases, with 8 bases between. CDR3 loop: CASSQDLTANYGYTF. CDR3 bases: TGTGCCAGCAGCCAAGATCTAACAGCTAACTATGGCTACACCTTC.

The rearrangement uses TRBV5-1 and TRBJ2-7, with D possibly being TRBD1 (7 bases). The germline gives CDR1 SGHRS, CDR2 YFSETQ. The CDR3 is 15 residues long. Between the trimmed V and J ends, which lost 4 bases and 2 bases, there was a span of 16 bases. The CDR3 here is CASSLEEGATYEQYF. CDR3 nucleotides: TGCGCCAGCAGCCTCGAGGAGGGGGCCACCTACGAGCAGTACTTC.

The genes are TRBV4-1 and TRBJ2-2; D is perhaps TRBD1 (5 bases). The CDR3 has 17 amino acids. Germline values: CDR1 MGHRA, CDR2 YSYEKL. V was cut by 2 bases and J by 6 bases, with 19 bases left in between. The CDR3 nucleotides are TGCGCCAGCAGCCAACAGGGTAAGAAGTTGACGGCCGGGGAGCTGTTTTTT. This translates into CASSQQGKKLTAGELFF.